The rows below give T cell receptor beta chains drawn from one sample of a study of OX40 agonist ivuxolimab in advanced cancers. The table came from immunoSEQ multiplex PCR; TCRdb's copy has only in-frame clones and leaves some out. The sample carries 50,000 to 70,000 clones, 85% to 95% recorded once. Sequencing was performed on CD4+ or CD8+ T cells sorted from blood, taken in a trial of the OX40 agonist ivuxolimab. The receptors were gathered from an adult with an advanced solid tumor such as melanoma, head and neck, liver or kidney cancer. Each CDR3 is given with its conserved first and last residue. The order of the fields is V gene, D gene, clone size, J gene, CDR3 protein. The D gene is left open where the match is weak. Rows give clone size only sometimes, using once, few, many, or a class for an expanded clone.

v_gene: TRBV7-2
d_gene: -
abundance: -
j_gene: TRBJ2-5
CDR3aa: CASSDEGWETQYF

v_gene: TRBV7-2
d_gene: TRBD1
abundance: -
j_gene: TRBJ1-6
CDR3aa: CASTGQGDSPLHF

v_gene: TRBV18
d_gene: TRBD1
abundance: -
j_gene: TRBJ2-7
CDR3aa: CASSPDRGTSEQYF

v_gene: TRBV11-3
d_gene: -
abundance: -
j_gene: TRBJ2-2
CDR3aa: CASSFFSYTGELFF

v_gene: TRBV10-1
d_gene: -
abundance: -
j_gene: TRBJ1-4
CDR3aa: CASSEGQGGPNEKLFF

v_gene: TRBV27
d_gene: TRBD2
abundance: -
j_gene: TRBJ2-1
CDR3aa: CATLRTSGRHEQFF

v_gene: TRBV2
d_gene: TRBD2
abundance: -
j_gene: TRBJ2-5
CDR3aa: CASTRRETRETQYF

v_gene: TRBV9
d_gene: -
abundance: -
j_gene: TRBJ1-5
CDR3aa: CASSVEKSIRHSNQPQHF

v_gene: TRBV7-2
d_gene: -
abundance: -
j_gene: TRBJ1-1
CDR3aa: CASLTGPNTEAFF

v_gene: TRBV30
d_gene: -
abundance: -
j_gene: TRBJ2-6
CDR3aa: CAWTGVASGANVLTF

v_gene: TRBV27
d_gene: -
abundance: -
j_gene: TRBJ1-5
CDR3aa: CASSSEGVREPQHF

v_gene: TRBV7-9
d_gene: -
abundance: -
j_gene: TRBJ2-2
CDR3aa: CASSSGGLTTAGELFF

v_gene: TRBV20-1
d_gene: -
abundance: -
j_gene: TRBJ2-1
CDR3aa: CSARMDEQFF

v_gene: TRBV5-6
d_gene: -
abundance: -
j_gene: TRBJ2-6
CDR3aa: CASSVRWSGANVLTF

v_gene: TRBV10-3
d_gene: -
abundance: -
j_gene: TRBJ1-1
CDR3aa: CAISESGMNTEAFF

v_gene: TRBV9
d_gene: -
abundance: -
j_gene: TRBJ2-2
CDR3aa: CASSAGQNTGELFF

v_gene: TRBV6-1
d_gene: TRBD1
abundance: -
j_gene: TRBJ2-7
CDR3aa: CASRGGQGGRYEQYF

v_gene: TRBV27
d_gene: -
abundance: -
j_gene: TRBJ1-2
CDR3aa: CASSLSSNTLGGYGYTF

v_gene: TRBV7-6
d_gene: -
abundance: -
j_gene: TRBJ2-3
CDR3aa: CASSSSDTQYF

v_gene: TRBV4-1
d_gene: TRBD2
abundance: once
j_gene: TRBJ2-7
CDR3aa: CASSQDRGGTGQSYEQYF

v_gene: TRBV7-9
d_gene: -
abundance: -
j_gene: TRBJ1-1
CDR3aa: CASSRDTLNTEAFF

v_gene: TRBV18
d_gene: -
abundance: -
j_gene: TRBJ1-1
CDR3aa: CASSDGRDTEAFF

v_gene: TRBV7-9
d_gene: -
abundance: -
j_gene: TRBJ2-7
CDR3aa: CASSFLDEQYF

v_gene: TRBV5-1
d_gene: -
abundance: -
j_gene: TRBJ2-1
CDR3aa: CASSPGQQYNEQFF